The T cell receptor (beta chain) under discussion was sequenced for a study of metastatic and nonmetastatic thyroid tumors. Study as a whole: Where malignant and benign thyroid patients were concerned, repertoires were compared across blood and tumor or nodule tissue. The study's findings and limits: It was reportedly found that TCR beta diversity was significantly higher in malignant thyroid tumors than in benign nodules, a difference seen in both blood and tumor samples.

This clone was recorded at least ten times. Its antigen is not known. Relative to the germline gene, one junction end is altered; a read error may explain this. Other DNA sequences in this specimen translate into the identical CDR3. Patients were all untreated before their thyroid surgery. Germline CDR1 WSHSY, CDR2 SAAADI. The CDR3 has 14 residues. Original methodology: Researchers built a distant-metastasis classifier for papillary thyroid cancer that drew on CDR3 differences across clinicopathological groups. TCRdb reanalyzed the PCR reads via MiXCR. TCRdb, not the original authors, processed these V and J calls. The sample has approximately 84,000 clones, 15% seen once.

The chain has TRBV10-2 and TRBJ2-5; 8 bases line up with TRBD2. The receptor's source is a female donor with papillary thyroid cancer or a benign thyroid nodule (not recorded which). Some clones in this sample may be carry-over from other donors' samples. The sample taken for sequencing was blood. The CDR3 region has the DNA TGCGCCAGCATGACTAGCGAGTACCAAGAGACTCAGTACTTC. Encoded protein: CASMTSEYQETQYF.